This T cell receptor beta chain was identified in a study of T cell repertoires in cytomegalovirus infection. This clonotype was picked up many times. A single record per CDR3 protein comes from TCRdb applying MiXCR to the reads. The table has roughly 250,000 distinct CDR3 sequences, over 20% seen once. Sequencing input: CD8+ T cells from PBMCs. The TCR sequence derives from a human donor in good health (CMV status not recorded). Some clones in this sample may be carry-over from other donors' samples.

CDR3: CASSPTGLGHEAFF. Written as DNA, the CDR3 is TGTGCCAGCAGCCCCACGGGATTAGGGCATGAAGCTTTCTTT. The chain uses TRBV7-2 and TRBJ1-1; D gene unclear. Trimming took off 5 bases at V and 7 bases at J, with 17 bases between the two ends. CDR3 size: 14 residues. Germline V gives CDR1 SGHTA, CDR2 FQGNSA.